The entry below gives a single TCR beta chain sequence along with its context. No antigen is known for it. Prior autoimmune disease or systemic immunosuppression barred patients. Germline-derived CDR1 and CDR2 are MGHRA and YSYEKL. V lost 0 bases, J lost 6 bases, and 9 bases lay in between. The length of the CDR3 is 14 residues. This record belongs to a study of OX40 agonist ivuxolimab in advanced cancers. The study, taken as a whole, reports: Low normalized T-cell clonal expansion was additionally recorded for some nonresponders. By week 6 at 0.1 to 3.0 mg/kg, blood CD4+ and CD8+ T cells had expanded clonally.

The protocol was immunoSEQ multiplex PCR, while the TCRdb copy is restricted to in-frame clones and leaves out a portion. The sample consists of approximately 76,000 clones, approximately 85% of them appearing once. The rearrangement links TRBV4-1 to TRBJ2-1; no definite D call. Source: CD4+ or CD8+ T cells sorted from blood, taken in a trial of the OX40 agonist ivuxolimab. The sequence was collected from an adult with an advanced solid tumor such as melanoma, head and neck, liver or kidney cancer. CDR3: CASSQEVRGNEQFF. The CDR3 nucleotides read TGCGCCAGCAGCCAAGAGGTGCGAGGCAATGAGCAGTTCTTC.